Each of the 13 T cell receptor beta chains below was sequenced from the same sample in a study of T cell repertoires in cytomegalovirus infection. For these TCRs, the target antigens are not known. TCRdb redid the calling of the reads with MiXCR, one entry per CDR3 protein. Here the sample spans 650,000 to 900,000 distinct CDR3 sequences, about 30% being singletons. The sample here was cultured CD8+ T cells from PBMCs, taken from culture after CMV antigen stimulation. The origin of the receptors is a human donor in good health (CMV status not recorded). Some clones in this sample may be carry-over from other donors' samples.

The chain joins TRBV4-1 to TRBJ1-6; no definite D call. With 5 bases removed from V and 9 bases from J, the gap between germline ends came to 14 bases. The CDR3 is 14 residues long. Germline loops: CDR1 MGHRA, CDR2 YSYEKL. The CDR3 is CASSSLYGPSPLHF. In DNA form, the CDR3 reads TGCGCCAGCAGCTCCCTGTATGGGCCTTCACCCCTCCACTTT.

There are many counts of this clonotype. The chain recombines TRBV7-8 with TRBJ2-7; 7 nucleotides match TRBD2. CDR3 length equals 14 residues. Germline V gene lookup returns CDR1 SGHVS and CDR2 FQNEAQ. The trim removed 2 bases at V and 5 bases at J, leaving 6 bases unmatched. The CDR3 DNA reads TGTGCCAGCAGCTTATTAGGGACTACCCACGAGCAGTACTTC. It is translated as CASSLLGTTHEQYF.

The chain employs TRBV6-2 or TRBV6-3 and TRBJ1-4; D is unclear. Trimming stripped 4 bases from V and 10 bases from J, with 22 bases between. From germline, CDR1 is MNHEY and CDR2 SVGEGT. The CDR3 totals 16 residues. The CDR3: CASSSRTPALGGKLFF. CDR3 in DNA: TGTGCCAGCAGTTCCCGGACGCCGGCATTGGGTGGAAAACTGTTTTTT.

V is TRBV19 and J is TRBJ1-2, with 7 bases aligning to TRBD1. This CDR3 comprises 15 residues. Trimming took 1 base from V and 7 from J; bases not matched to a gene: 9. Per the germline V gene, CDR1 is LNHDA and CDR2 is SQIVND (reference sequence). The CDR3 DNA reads TGTGCCAGTAGTATAGTAAAGGGGGCCAGGACTGGCTACACCTTC. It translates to CASSIVKGARTGYTF.

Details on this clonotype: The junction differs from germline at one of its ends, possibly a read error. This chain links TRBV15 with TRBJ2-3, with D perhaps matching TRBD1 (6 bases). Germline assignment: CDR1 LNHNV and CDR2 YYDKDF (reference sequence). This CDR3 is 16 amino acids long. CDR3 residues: CANSRERTESTDTQYF. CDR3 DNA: TGTGCCAACAGCAGAGAGAGGACAGAGAGCACAGATACGCAGTATTTT.

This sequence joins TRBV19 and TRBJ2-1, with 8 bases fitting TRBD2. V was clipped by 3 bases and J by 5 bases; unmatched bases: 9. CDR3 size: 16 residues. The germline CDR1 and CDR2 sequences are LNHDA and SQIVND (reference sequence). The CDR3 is CASSISSGGVNNEQFF. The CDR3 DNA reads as TGTGCCAGTAGTATCTCGAGCGGGGGTGTAAACAATGAGCAGTTCTTC. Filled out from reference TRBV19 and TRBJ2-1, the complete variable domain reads DGGITQSPKYLFRKEGQNVTLSCEQNLNHDAMYWYRQDPGQGLRLIYYSQIVNDFQKGDIAEGYSVSREKKESFPLTVTSAQKNPTAFYLCASSISSGGVNNEQFFGPGTRLTVL.

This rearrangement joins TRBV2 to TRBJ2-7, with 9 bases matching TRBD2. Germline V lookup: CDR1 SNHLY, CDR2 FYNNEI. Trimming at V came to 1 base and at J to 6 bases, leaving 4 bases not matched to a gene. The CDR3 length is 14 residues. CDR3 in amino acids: CASSEEGLASEQYV. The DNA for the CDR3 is TGTGCCAGCAGTGAAGAGGGACTAGCCTCCGAGCAGTACGTC.

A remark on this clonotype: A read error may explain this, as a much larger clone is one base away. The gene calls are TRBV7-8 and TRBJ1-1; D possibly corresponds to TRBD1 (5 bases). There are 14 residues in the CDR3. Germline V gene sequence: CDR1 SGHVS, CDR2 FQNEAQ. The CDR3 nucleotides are TGTGCCAACAGCAAGAAGACAGTGAACACTGAAGCTTTCTTT. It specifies CANSKKTVNTEAFF.

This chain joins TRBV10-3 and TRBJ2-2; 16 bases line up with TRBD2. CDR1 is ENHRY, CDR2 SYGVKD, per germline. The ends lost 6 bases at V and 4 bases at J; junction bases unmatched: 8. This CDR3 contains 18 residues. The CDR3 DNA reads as TGTGCCATCAGGACCGGGACTAGCGGGGGGGCCGGCACCGGGGAGCTGTTTTTT. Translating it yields CAIRTGTSGGAGTGELFF.

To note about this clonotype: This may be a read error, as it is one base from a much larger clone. In DNA form, the CDR3 reads TGTGTCAGCACTCTTGTAAGGCTTTCCTACAATGAGCAGTTCTTC. Encoded protein: CVSTLVRLSYNEQFF. The chain couples TRBV6-6 to TRBJ2-1; D is uncertain. CDR1 is MNHNY and CDR2 is SVGAGI in the germline V gene (reference sequence). The CDR3 spans 15 residues.

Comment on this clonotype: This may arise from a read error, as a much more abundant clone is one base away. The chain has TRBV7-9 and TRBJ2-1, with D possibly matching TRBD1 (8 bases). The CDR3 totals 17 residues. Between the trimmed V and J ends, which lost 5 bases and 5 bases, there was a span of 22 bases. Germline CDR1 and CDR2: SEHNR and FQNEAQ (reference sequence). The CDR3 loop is CASSLTGGGLRHNEQFF. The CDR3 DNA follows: TGTGCCAGCAGCCTAACAGGGGGGGGCCTGAGGCACAATGAGCAGTTCTTC.

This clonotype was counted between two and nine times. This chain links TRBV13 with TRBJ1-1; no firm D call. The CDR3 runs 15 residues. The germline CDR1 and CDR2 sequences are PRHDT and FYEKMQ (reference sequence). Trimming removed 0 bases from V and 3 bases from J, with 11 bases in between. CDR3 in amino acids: CASSLGGPYYTEAFF. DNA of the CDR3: TGTGCCAGCAGCTTAGGGGGTCCATATTACACTGAAGCTTTCTTT.

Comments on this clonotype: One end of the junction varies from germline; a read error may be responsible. CDR3 region: CASSLALGGGDGYTF. The CDR3, as DNA: TGTGCCAGCAGCTTGGCCTTGGGAGGGGGCGACGGCTACACCTTC. The rearrangement links TRBV5-3 to TRBJ1-2, with 7 bases fitting TRBD1. TRBV5-3 falls under the ORF class, with uncertain function. The CDR3 loop spans 15 amino acids.